This TCR beta chain stems from a study of T-cell reconstitution after alpha-beta-depleted transplantation in children. This CDR3 comprises 15 residues. From germline, CDR1 is SGHRS and CDR2 YFSETQ. Deletions cut 1 base from V and 2 bases from J, with 12 bases between. This clonotype was counted many times. Unique molecular identifiers featured in how the TCRbeta library was prepared. TCRdb ran MiXCR on the PCR reads and lists one entry per CDR3 protein. Among 640,000 or so distinct CDR3 sequences listed, approximately 17% were seen once. Sequencing used PBMCs from the stem cell graft donor, obtained from the stem cell graft. This TCR came from a human donor who donated a stem cell graft to a child with acute myeloid leukemia. The gene calls are TRBV5-1 and TRBJ1-1; a weak D match, TRBD1 (5 bases). In DNA, the CDR3 is TGCGCCAGCAGCTTGCAGATTACAGGAAACACTGAAGCTTTCTTT. It codes for CASSLQITGNTEAFF. Using reference TRBV5-1 and TRBJ1-1 for the parts outside the CDR3, the full variable domain is KAGVTQTPRYLIKTRGQQVTLSCSPISGHRSVSWYQQTPGQGLQFLFEYFSETQRNKGNFPGRFSGRQFSNSRSEMNVSTLELGDSALYLCASSLQITGNTEAFFGQGTRLTVV.